These 23 T cell receptor beta chains were sequenced from one sample in a study of OX40 agonist ivuxolimab in advanced cancers. Receptor libraries were prepared by the immunoSEQ multiplex PCR assay. In its TCRdb copy, this immuneACCESS table keeps in-frame sequences only and misses some clones. Where compared with another copy, unresolved V genes explain less than half of these, and the others have no known cause. Across this sample there are about 19,000 clones, with approximately 77% seen only once. Roughly a sixth of the sample rests with the top ten. The material was CD4+ or CD8+ T cells sorted from blood, obtained in a trial of the OX40 agonist ivuxolimab. The receptors originated from an adult with an advanced solid tumor such as melanoma, head and neck, liver or kidney cancer.

The genes are TRBV5-1 and TRBJ2-5; 10 bases line up with TRBD2. The J segment lost 1 base and the V segment lost 0 bases, leaving 3 bases of the junction unmatched. This CDR3 is 16 amino acids long. Germline V gene sequence: CDR1 SGHRS, CDR2 YFSETQ. The CDR3 bases are TGCGCCAGCAGCTTGGAGGGACTAGCGTTCCAAGAGACCCAGTACTTC. Translating it yields CASSLEGLAFQETQYF.

The chain has TRBV9 and TRBJ2-7, with D possibly matching TRBD2 (5 bases). The V end was cut by 0 bases, the J end by 4 bases, with 20 bases between. Germline assignment: CDR1 SGDLS and CDR2 YYNGEE. The CDR3 loop spans 17 amino acids. The CDR3 bases are TGTGCCAGCAGCGTAGGCTTTGTGGCCCCGAGGGTATACGAGCAGTACTTC. This translates into CASSVGFVAPRVYEQYF.

The chain couples TRBV6-1 to TRBJ1-5; no definite D call. Trimming cost V 2 bases and J 5 bases, with 4 bases left between them. Per germline, CDR1 MNHNS and CDR2 SASEGT. The CDR3 runs to 12 residues. This chain's CDR3 is CASSETDQPQHF. DNA for the CDR3: TGTGCCAGCAGTGAAACCGATCAGCCCCAGCATTTT.

V gene TRBV9 combines with J gene TRBJ1-5; D ambiguous. V was clipped by 0 bases and J by 6 bases, with 7 bases between them. Germline V gene sequence: CDR1 SGDLS, CDR2 YYNGEE. The CDR3 consists of 13 residues. The CDR3 protein is CASSVEDSQPQHF. Here the CDR3 DNA reads TGTGCCAGCAGCGTAGAGGATAGTCAGCCCCAGCATTTT.

By sample fraction, this clone is medium-sized. This chain uses TRBV30 with TRBJ2-1; TRBD2 agrees at 10 bases. This CDR3 comprises 15 residues. CDR1 and CDR2 from the germline V gene are GTSNPN and SVGIG (reference sequence). Trimming at V came to 1 base and at J to 3 bases, leaving 3 bases not matched to a gene. As DNA, the CDR3 is TGTGCCTGGAGTGGTTCTAGCGGGAGCTACAATGAGCAGTTCTTC. It translates to CAWSGSSGSYNEQFF.

J is TRBJ2-5 and V is TRBV18, with D perhaps matching TRBD2 (6 bases). The V and J ends lost 0 bases and 9 bases respectively, with 8 bases between them. The CDR3 is 12 residues long. From germline, CDR1 is KGHSH and CDR2 LQKENI. The CDR3 is CASSPPGEAQYF. The DNA of the CDR3 is TGTGCCAGCTCACCACCGGGGGAGGCCCAGTACTTC.

The rearrangement joins TRBV4-1 to TRBJ2-7, with D perhaps matching TRBD1 (6 bases). CDR1 is MGHRA and CDR2 is YSYEKL in the germline V gene. The V end was cut by 3 bases, the J end by 1 base, with 10 bases between. This CDR3 region has 14 residues. The DNA of the CDR3 is TGCGCCAGCAGCCACGCTAGGGGGTCCTACGAGCAGTACTTC. This translates into CASSHARGSYEQYF.

The chain links TRBV19 to TRBJ2-2, with a weak D call TRBD1 (5 bases). V was shortened by 5 bases and J by 6 bases, with 13 bases between the two germline ends. Germline lookup yields CDR1 LNHDA and CDR2 SQIVND (reference sequence). There are 14 residues in the CDR3. CDR3 nucleotide sequence: TGTGCCAGTAGTCCAGGGCCAGAGGCCGGGGAGCTGTTTTTT. Its protein product is CASSPGPEAGELFF.

The gene calls are TRBV19 and TRBJ2-6, with D uncertain. The CDR3 contains 13 residues. CDR1 LNHDA and CDR2 SQIVND come from the germline V gene (reference sequence). V dropped 7 bases and J dropped 4 bases, with 8 bases sitting between them. The chain's CDR3 is CASKVPGANVLTF. CDR3 in DNA: TGTGCCAGTAAAGTCCCCGGGGCCAACGTCCTGACTTTC.

This chain uses TRBV7-9 with TRBJ2-1; no clear D. Germline lookup yields CDR1 SEHNR and CDR2 FQNEAQ (reference sequence). The CDR3 has 13 amino acids. Trimming shortened V by 3 bases and J by 8 bases, and 11 bases separated the two germline ends. The CDR3: CASSFPRADEQFF. DNA of the CDR3: TGTGCCAGCAGCTTCCCCAGAGCCGATGAGCAGTTCTTC.

V is TRBV6-1 and J is TRBJ1-1; D unclear. V was pared by 6 bases and J by 1 base, with 6 bases between. CDR3 length: 12 amino acids. Germline lookup yields CDR1 MNHNS and CDR2 SASEGT. The CDR3 nucleotides are TGTGCCAGCAGATCACGGAACACTGAAGCTTTCTTT. It is translated as CASRSRNTEAFF.

V and J are TRBV27 and TRBJ2-1; 11 nucleotides align to TRBD1. The CDR3 sequence is 14 residues long. Germline assignment: CDR1 MNHEY and CDR2 SMNVEV (reference sequence). J lost 6 bases, V lost 5 bases, and 3 bases had no gene match. The CDR3 DNA sequence: TGTGCCAGCAGTCCCGGGACAGGGGGCAATGAGCAGTTCTTC. Residues: CASSPGTGGNEQFF.

The CDR3 sequence is CASSAGDANTGELFF. The CDR3, as DNA: TGTGCCAGCAGCGCAGGGGACGCGAACACCGGGGAGCTGTTTTTT. The V gene is TRBV9, the J gene TRBJ2-2, with D possibly being TRBD1 (6 bases). Trimming cost V 3 bases and J 0 bases, with 9 bases left between them. The CDR3 spans 15 residues. CDR1 and CDR2 (germline): SGDLS, YYNGEE.

The chain recombines TRBV7-9 with TRBJ2-1, with 7 bases aligning to TRBD1. Germline CDR1 reads SEHNR; CDR2 reads FQNEAQ (reference sequence). V was pared by 5 bases and J by 2 bases, with 6 bases of the junction left unmatched. This CDR3 region has 15 residues. This chain's CDR3 is CASSKQGSPYNEQFF. Written as DNA, the CDR3 is TGTGCCAGCAGCAAACAGGGGAGCCCCTACAATGAGCAGTTCTTC. Combining the CDR3 with reference TRBV7-9 and TRBJ2-1 gives the whole variable domain DTGVSQNPRHKITKRGQNVTFRCDPISEHNRLYWYRQTLGQGPEFLTYFQNEAQLEKSRLLSDRFSAERPKGSFSTLEIQRTEQGDSAMYLCASSKQGSPYNEQFFGPGTRLTVL.

This chain connects TRBV11-1 to TRBJ2-5; D might be TRBD1 or TRBD2, each matching 6 bases. V lost 6 bases to trimming and J lost 5 bases, with 13 bases between them. The germline gives CDR1 SGHAT, CDR2 FQDESV (reference sequence). The CDR3 covers 13 residues. The CDR3 DNA is TGTGCCAGCAGGAACCGGGGGCTTGAGACCCAGTACTTC. Encoded protein: CASRNRGLETQYF.

The J gene is TRBJ1-1, the V gene TRBV6-6; D perhaps matches TRBD1 (6 bases). With 2 bases removed from V and 5 bases from J, the gap between germline ends came to 12 bases. The CDR3 totals 14 residues. CDR1 and CDR2 from the germline V gene are MNHNY and SVGAGI (reference sequence). The CDR3 loop is CASSYTGQGTEAFF. The CDR3 region has the DNA TGTGCCAGCAGTTACACAGGGCAAGGGACTGAAGCTTTCTTT.

The chain joins TRBV7-9 to TRBJ2-1, with TRBD1 as a possible D gene (5 bases). Germline V gene sequence: CDR1 SEHNR, CDR2 FQNEAQ (reference sequence). V lost 2 bases and J lost 6, with 14 bases in between. The CDR3 is 15 residues long. This chain's CDR3 is CASSLRQGPSNEQFF. Here the CDR3 DNA reads TGTGCCAGCAGCTTAAGGCAGGGTCCCTCCAATGAGCAGTTCTTC.

The V gene is TRBV7-1, the J gene TRBJ1-4; D not resolved. TRBV7-1 is given ORF status, its function remaining uncertain. This CDR3 region has 11 residues. V was cut by 5 bases and J by 5 bases, with 3 bases left in between. CDR3 sequence reads: CASSANEKLFF. The CDR3 DNA sequence: TGTGCCAGCAGCGCCAATGAAAAACTGTTTTTT.

J is TRBJ1-6 and V is TRBV10-2; D is ambiguous. Germline V lookup: CDR1 WSHSY, CDR2 SAAADI. This CDR3 is built from 12 residues. Deletions cut 9 bases from V and 10 bases from J, with 13 bases between. The CDR3 region is CASAEGNSPLHF. For the CDR3, the DNA is TGCGCCAGTGCTGAAGGGAACTCACCCCTCCACTTT.

The chain combines TRBV7-9 with TRBJ1-1, with D hard to call. The V gene's germline CDR1 is SEHNR and CDR2 FQNEAQ (reference sequence). The CDR3 spans 17 residues. V lost 5 bases and J 2 bases, leaving 21 bases between the germline ends. CDR3 in DNA: TGTGCCAGCAGCCAATTGATGAGAGGGTCGGCAAACACTGAAGCTTTCTTT. It is translated as CASSQLMRGSANTEAFF.

The genes are TRBV5-4 and TRBJ1-1; D gene ambiguous. The CDR3 runs to 13 residues. Germline V gene data show CDR1 as SGHNT and CDR2 as YYREEE (reference sequence). V lost 0 bases and J 0 bases, leaving 3 bases between the germline ends. Written as DNA, the CDR3 is TGTGCCAGCAGCTTGGGGTTGAACACTGAAGCTTTCTTT. It is translated as CASSLGLNTEAFF.

The chain links TRBV28 to TRBJ2-3; 14 nucleotides line up with TRBD2. The CDR3 totals 17 residues. CDR1 and CDR2 from the germline V gene are MDHEN and SYDVKM. V gave up 3 bases and J gave up 6 bases; unmatched junction bases: 8. CDR3 nucleotides: TGTGCCAGCAGTTTTCCCGGGACTAGCGGGAGTTATGATACGCAGTATTTT. Encoded protein: CASSFPGTSGSYDTQYF.

This clone was seen just once. The V call is TRBV29-1, the J call TRBJ2-7; no reliable D call. Germline CDR1 is SQVTM and CDR2 is ANQGSEA. Trimming took 4 bases from V and 3 from J, leaving 7 bases between them. CDR3 length: 11 residues. The CDR3 DNA follows: TGCAGCGTTGGAGAATACTACGAGCAGTACTTC. Protein: CSVGEYYEQYF.